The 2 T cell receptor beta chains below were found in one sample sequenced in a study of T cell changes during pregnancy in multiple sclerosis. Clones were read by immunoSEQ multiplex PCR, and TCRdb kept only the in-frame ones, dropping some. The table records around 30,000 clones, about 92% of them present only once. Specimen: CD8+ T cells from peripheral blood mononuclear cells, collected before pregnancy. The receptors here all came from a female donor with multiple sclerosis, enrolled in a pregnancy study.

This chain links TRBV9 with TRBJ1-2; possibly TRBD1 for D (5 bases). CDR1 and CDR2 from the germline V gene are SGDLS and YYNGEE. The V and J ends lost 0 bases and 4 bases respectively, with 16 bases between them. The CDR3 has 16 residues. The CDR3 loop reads CASSVDFEQGLYGYTF. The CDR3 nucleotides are TGTGCCAGCAGCGTAGATTTTGAGCAGGGCCTCTATGGCTACACCTTC.

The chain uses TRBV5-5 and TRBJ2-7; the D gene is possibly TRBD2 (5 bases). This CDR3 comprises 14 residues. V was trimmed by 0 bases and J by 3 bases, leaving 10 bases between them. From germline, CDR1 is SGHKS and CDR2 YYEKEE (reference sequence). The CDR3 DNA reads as TGTGCCAGCAGCTTGGGGGGAGATGGCTACGAGCAGTACTTC. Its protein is CASSLGGDGYEQYF.